The source of this TCR beta chain is a study of blood T cells in healthy people across ages. Russia was home to the donors, healthy Caucasian individuals aged roughly 6 to 90. In germline, CDR1 is SGHTA, CDR2 FQGNSA. CDR3 size: 16 residues. After removal of 5 bases from V and 4 bases from J, the junction contained 2 bases not matched to a gene. A second roughly 7 to 11 cycle PCR used barcoded and J-beta primers. Each CDR3 protein is one row after TCRdb ran MiXCR on the 5' RACE reads. The data contain more than 700,000 distinct CDR3 sequences, about 47% of them singletons. The receptor's source is a man older than 75 in good health. The chain carries TRBV7-2 and TRBJ2-2; TRBD2 matches 15 bases. Sequenced: blood. CDR3 nucleotides: TGTGCCAGCAGCAAGGGACTAGCGGGAGGCACCGGGGAGCTGTTTTTT. Its translation is CASSKGLAGGTGELFF.